This TCR beta chain is drawn from a study of shared clonotypes between healthy human individuals (TCRdb year 2020). Context from the whole study: The cohort comprised two women and a few men aged 18 to 49 years. For each donor, CD4 naive and CD4 memory were each given three plates, CD8 naive was given two plates, and CD8 memory was given one plate. The study deeply sequenced blood TCR repertoires of five healthy adults to estimate repertoire size and the extent of clonotype sharing between individuals. To increase sequencing depth and limit assay-specific biases, different laboratories used diverse techniques to prepare libraries and sequence TCR repertoires. Each donor's leukapheresis produced roughly between roughly 0.85 and 10 billion PBMCs.

Paper-wide results and their limitations: Estimated clonotype richness was generally larger for naive than for memory subsets. Compared with non-shared clonotypes, the clonotypes found in all four sorted-subset donors had higher generation probabilities. The genetic and exposure-history diversity represented was limited by the small number of donors. Only blood was sampled, and tissue TCR repertoires likely differ from those in blood. Across a few donors, 4.5% to 6.5% of naive CD4, 3.5% of naive CD8, 2% to 2.5% of memory CD4, and approximately 0.42% of memory CD8 clonotypes were shared. Rarefaction of sorted-subset datasets indicated incomplete sequencing despite the large sequencing depth. Pairwise subsampling led to the expectation that sequencing depth would affect the degree of clonotype sharing among donors.

The CDR3 runs 12 residues from the cysteine to the phenylalanine. Only the CDR3 DNA is retained, 36 bases long and in frame from the first base. The germline V gene supplies CDR1 ENHRY and CDR2 SYGVKD. V lost 7 bases and J lost 6 bases, and the count of bases not matched to a germline gene is 5. CD8 naive samples were obtained by positive selection for CCR7 among CD45RO-negative cells, yielding a CD45RA+CCR7+ population from which TemRA cells were excluded. Donors were healthy HIV-negative adults with no recently reported acute infections or vaccinations. Only Caucasian adults living in Nashville, Tennessee, USA were represented among the donors. Blood was obtained by leukapheresis, after which PBMCs were separated by Ficoll-Histopaque density gradient centrifugation and cryopreserved in liquid nitrogen vapor phase. Purity and quantity of every magnetically sorted T cell population were checked by analytical flow cytometry. Genomic DNA was isolated from every sorted fraction and measured by UV absorbance on a Nanodrop 2000c.

Using the deep immunoSEQ assay, TCR CDR3 regions were amplified from genomic DNA by multiplex PCR. Extracted genomic DNA from each cell subset was distributed evenly across all wells of several immunoSEQ 96-well plates, and each plate was treated as a replicate. For sorted subsets, around 200 ng genomic DNA, equal to 25,000 to 35,000 T cell genomes, was loaded into each replicate PCR. Purified libraries were measured with a Qubit 3.0 fluorometer, size-checked on a Bioanalyzer 2100, and measured again with the KAPA Library Quantification kit. Each immunoSEQ 96-well plate was sequenced on its own single-read 150-cycle Illumina NextSeq 550 flow cell. Under the source paper's analysis protocol: Because the immunoSEQ output included only junctional sequences and no quality scores, the filtering could not be the same as the filtering used for full-length reads. Sequences were annotated with PyIR, a Python wrapper for IgBLAST v1.9, and V/J genes and CDR3 were assigned using IMGT germline references. Reads were removed for weak V/J assignments (E-value above 1e-6), missing CDR3, stop codons, out-of-frame junctions, or ambiguous translated residues. V3J clonotypes were defined as sequences sharing an identical inferred V gene, J gene, and CDR3 amino acid sequence. Percentage overlap between repertoires was calculated by dividing the number of shared unique clonotypes by the size of the smaller repertoire. Repertoire richness was assessed with RTK rarefaction, the Chao1 estimator, and Recon v2.1 estimates of unobserved clonotypes. For all TCRbeta clonotypes obtained by the gDNA method from a handful of donors, generation probabilities were computed with OLGA. As stored in TCRdb, this immuneACCESS dataset retains in-frame rearrangements with V and J assigned. A fraction of the clones does not appear; measured against another copy, unresolved V genes explain less than half of the discrepancy, and the remainder lacks a known reason. From that table come the V and J calls and clone size; the DNA was used to work out D and trimming. The sample yields hundreds of thousands of clones; 90% to 95% were counted once. Over 0.1% of the sample comes from the top ten.

Note on this clone: Its antigen target is currently unknown. Base-call qualities are not available, and no considerably larger clone is one nucleotide away.

This clonotype was obtained from a woman between 25 and 40 years old in good health. The rearranged segments are TRBV10-3 and TRBJ1-2, and 7 junctional nucleotides match TRBD1. The sample taken for sequencing was naive CD8+ T cells sorted from blood. The sample's cell subset or site label, decoded: CD45RA+CCR7+. CDR3 reads: CAINTGADGYTF. The DNA sequence reads TGTGCCATCAACACAGGGGCGGATGGCTACACCTTC.